The next 25 T cell receptor beta chains were all read from a single sample in a study of OX40 agonist ivuxolimab in advanced cancers. The table came from immunoSEQ multiplex PCR; TCRdb's copy has only in-frame clones and leaves some out. The table shows about 67,000 clones, with 85% occurring only once. Here the sequenced sample was CD4+ or CD8+ T cells sorted from blood, taken in a trial of the OX40 agonist ivuxolimab. The receptor set was obtained from an adult with an advanced solid tumor such as melanoma, head and neck, liver or kidney cancer.

The chain couples TRBV10-3 to TRBJ2-1, with 10 bases lining up with TRBD2. The CDR3 totals 12 residues. The V gene's germline CDR1 is ENHRY and CDR2 SYGVKD. With 6 bases clipped from V and 8 bases from J, the junction kept 1 base outside the gene matches. The CDR3 nucleotides read TGTGCCATCAGCGGGACTAGCGATGAGCAGTTCTTC. This translates into CAISGTSDEQFF.

The CDR3 nucleotides read TGTGCCTGGGGGGTTCCGGAGGAGCAGTACTTC. Translated: CAWGVPEEQYF. The V and J genes are TRBV30 and TRBJ2-7, with no clear D. Germline V gene lookup returns CDR1 GTSNPN and CDR2 SVGIG (reference sequence). The length of the CDR3 is 11 residues. V shed 5 bases and J shed 7 bases, with 12 bases lying between them. Combining the CDR3 with reference TRBV30 and TRBJ2-7 gives the whole variable domain SQTIHQWPATLVQPVGSPLSLECTVEGTSNPNLYWYRQAAGRGLQLLFYSVGIGQISSEVPQNLSASRPQDRQFILSSKKLLLSDSGFYLCAWGVPEEQYFGPGTRLTVT.

The chain employs TRBV6-4 and TRBJ2-7; the D is unclear. CDR3 length equals 10 residues. V was trimmed by 8 bases and J by 7 bases, leaving 9 bases between them. Germline CDR1 is MRHNA and CDR2 is SNTAGT. The CDR3 nucleotides are TGTGCCAGCCCGGCAAGGGAGCAGTACTTC. It yields the protein CASPAREQYF.

This clone was detected once. The chain carries TRBV9 and TRBJ2-3, with TRBD2 matching 11 bases. This CDR3 contains 18 residues. From germline, CDR1 is SGDLS and CDR2 YYNGEE. V shed 1 base, J shed 5 bases, and the junction held 12 bases outside the gene matches. The CDR3 nucleotides read TGTGCCAGCAGCGTATCCCCCGTAGCGGGGGGGCGTATAGATACGCAGTATTTT. Protein sequence: CASSVSPVAGGRIDTQYF.

The chain is built from TRBV5-4 and TRBJ2-7; 10 bases line up with TRBD2. Germline CDR1 and CDR2: SGHNT and YYREEE (reference sequence). V dropped 0 bases and J dropped 7; count of bases not matched to a gene: 4. The CDR3 runs to 14 residues. CDR3 in amino acids: CASSLGAGGGEQYF. CDR3 nucleotides: TGTGCCAGCAGCTTGGGAGCGGGAGGGGGGGAGCAGTACTTC. Full variable domain (missing parts from reference TRBV5-4 and TRBJ2-7): ETGVTQSPTHLIKTRGQQVTLRCSSQSGHNTVSWYQQALGQGPQFIFQYYREEENGRGNFPPRFSGLQFPNYSSELNVNALELDDSALYLCASSLGAGGGEQYFGPGTRLTVT.

The sample holds one count of this clone. The V call is TRBV11-2, the J call TRBJ2-5; perhaps TRBD1 as D (6 bases). The germline CDR1 and CDR2 sequences are SGHAT and FQNNGV. This CDR3 spans 15 amino acids. Trimming took off 0 bases at V and 2 bases at J, with 10 bases between the two ends. This CDR3 reads CASSLDPDSQETQYF. In DNA, the CDR3 is TGTGCCAGCAGCTTAGACCCGGACAGTCAAGAGACCCAGTACTTC.

This chain connects TRBV30 to TRBJ1-1; D remains ambiguous. Trimming left V 4 bases short and J 7 bases short, with 7 bases between. The length of the CDR3 is 10 residues. Germline V gene data show CDR1 as GTSNPN and CDR2 as SVGIG (reference sequence). This CDR3 is CAWNLIEAFF. CDR3 DNA: TGTGCCTGGAACCTCATTGAAGCTTTCTTT.

The chain links TRBV2 to TRBJ2-2; D uncertain. The germline CDR1 and CDR2 sequences are SNHLY and FYNNEI. Deletions cut 7 bases from V and 1 base from J, with 7 bases between. The CDR3 consists of 13 residues. CDR3 nucleotides: TGTGCCAGCAAATGGGGGAACACCGGGGAGCTGTTTTTT. Amino acid sequence: CASKWGNTGELFF.

This clone was counted only a few times. This chain connects TRBV9 to TRBJ2-3; D gene unclear. The V gene lost 0 bases and the J gene lost 1 base, with 3 bases spanning the gap. Looked up from germline, CDR1 is SGDLS and CDR2 is YYNGEE. The CDR3 has 13 residues. CDR3: CASSVGGTDTQYF. In DNA form, the CDR3 reads TGTGCCAGCAGCGTAGGCGGCACAGATACGCAGTATTTT.

V and J are TRBV10-1 and TRBJ2-5; no firm D call. This CDR3 comprises 14 residues. Germline V gene data show CDR1 as WNHNN and CDR2 as SYGVQD (reference sequence). V was shortened by 0 bases and J by 5 bases, with 10 bases between the two germline ends. The CDR3 nucleotides are TGCGCCAGCAGTGAGTCGGGGATGCGGGAGACCCAGTACTTC. It specifies CASSESGMRETQYF.

V gene TRBV9 combines with J gene TRBJ2-2; 9 bases are a match to TRBD2. Losses at the gene ends were 4 bases for V and 5 bases for J; bases not matched to a gene: 6. Per germline, CDR1 SGDLS and CDR2 YYNGEE. The CDR3 has 15 amino acids. In DNA form, the CDR3 reads TGTGCCAGCAGCCCCGGACTAGCGAGAACCGGGGAGCTGTTTTTT. Translating gives CASSPGLARTGELFF.

The J gene is TRBJ2-2, the V gene TRBV7-2; TRBD2 matches at 7 bases. The CDR3 extends over 15 amino acids. Germline assignment: CDR1 SGHTA and CDR2 FQGNSA. Unmatched junction bases numbered 7, after V lost 3 bases and J lost 6 bases. The CDR3 is CASSLSSGNAGELFF. CDR3 nucleotide sequence: TGTGCCAGCAGCTTGTCGAGCGGGAATGCCGGGGAGCTGTTTTTT.

The J gene is TRBJ1-2, the V gene TRBV5-4; D gene unclear. The CDR3 is 13 residues long. Germline loops: CDR1 SGHNT, CDR2 YYREEE (reference sequence). Trimming stripped 3 bases from V and 4 bases from J, with 10 bases between. DNA of the CDR3: TGTGCCAGCAGCTCCCGGGTTATCTATGGCTACACCTTC. Protein: CASSSRVIYGYTF.

The chain is built from TRBV7-9 and TRBJ1-4; no definite D call. Looked up from germline, CDR1 is SEHNR and CDR2 is FQNEAQ (reference sequence). This CDR3 region has 14 residues. V was cut by 5 bases and J by 0 bases, with 7 bases left in between. CDR3 sequence reads: CASSLAATNEKLFF. For the CDR3, the DNA is TGTGCCAGCAGCCTCGCTGCAACTAATGAAAAACTGTTTTTT.

The V and J genes are TRBV11-2 and TRBJ2-3, with unresolved D. Germline assignment: CDR1 SGHAT and CDR2 FQNNGV. Trimming left V 3 bases short and J 2 bases short, with 15 bases between. The CDR3 spans 16 residues. CDR3 in amino acids: CASSFPGADLTDTQYF. CDR3 coding DNA: TGTGCCAGCAGCTTCCCAGGCGCGGACCTCACAGATACGCAGTATTTT.

The chain links TRBV7-9 to TRBJ2-1, with 16 bases that match TRBD2. CDR1 and CDR2 from the germline V gene are SEHNR and FQNEAQ (reference sequence). The CDR3 is made up of 15 amino acids. With 2 bases clipped from V and 10 bases from J, the junction kept 2 bases outside the gene matches. CDR3 coding DNA: TGTGCCAGCAGCTTACGGGGACTAGCGGGAGGGGAGCAGTTCTTC. It is translated as CASSLRGLAGGEQFF.

V is TRBV6-5 and J is TRBJ2-7; a weak D match, TRBD1 (6 bases). Trimming removed 0 bases from V and 4 bases from J, with 16 bases in between. The CDR3 length is 16 residues. CDR1 is MNHEY, CDR2 SVGAGI, per germline. This chain's CDR3 is CASSYSTGPLGYEQYF. CDR3 nucleotides: TGTGCCAGCAGTTACTCGACAGGCCCGCTTGGGTACGAGCAGTACTTC.

This clone has a single count. The V and J genes are TRBV5-1 and TRBJ2-3, with no clear D. Trimming shortened V by 4 bases and J by 0 bases, and 18 bases separated the two germline ends. CDR1 and CDR2 (germline): SGHRS, YFSETQ. This CDR3 is 17 amino acids long. This chain's CDR3 is CASSLQFSRTSTDTQYF. The CDR3 DNA reads as TGCGCCAGCAGCCTCCAGTTTAGCCGAACTAGCACAGATACGCAGTATTTT. The full variable domain, with the rest looked up from reference TRBV5-1 and TRBJ2-3, is KAGVTQTPRYLIKTRGQQVTLSCSPISGHRSVSWYQQTPGQGLQFLFEYFSETQRNKGNFPGRFSGRQFSNSRSEMNVSTLELGDSALYLCASSLQFSRTSTDTQYFGPGTRLTVL.

This chain links TRBV9 with TRBJ2-7; 7 bases are shared with TRBD2. The J segment lost 2 bases and the V segment lost 4 bases, leaving 9 bases of the junction unmatched. The CDR3 runs to 15 residues. CDR1 and CDR2 from the germline V gene are SGDLS and YYNGEE. The CDR3 spells CASSPQSGIAYEQYF. The CDR3 DNA follows: TGTGCCAGCAGCCCTCAAAGCGGGATCGCCTACGAGCAGTACTTC.

The chain uses TRBV27 and TRBJ2-7, with D possibly matching TRBD1 (5 bases). Germline V gives CDR1 MNHEY, CDR2 SMNVEV (reference sequence). V was clipped by 5 bases and J by 4 bases, with 18 bases between them. The CDR3 totals 15 residues. The chain's CDR3 is CASSIRPQGRYEQYF. The CDR3 nucleotides read TGTGCCAGCAGTATCCGCCCCCAGGGAAGGTACGAGCAGTACTTC.

The V and J genes are TRBV7-3 and TRBJ2-3, with TRBD2 matching over 8 bases. The V segment lost 5 bases and the J segment 0 bases; nucleotides outside the gene matches: 16. Germline CDR1 SGHTA, CDR2 FQGTGA. CDR3 size: 19 residues. CDR3 DNA sequence: TGTGCCAGCAGCCTACGGGGGTGGACTAGCTCAACTAGCACAGATACGCAGTATTTT. This sequence encodes CASSLRGWTSSTSTDTQYF.

This clone was found a few times. The V gene is TRBV2, the J gene TRBJ2-7; D may match TRBD1 or TRBD2 (5 bases each). This CDR3 has 14 amino acids. V shed 1 base and J shed 4 bases, with 11 bases lying between them. Per germline, CDR1 SNHLY and CDR2 FYNNEI. CDR3 sequence: CASSEGLRGYEQYF. CDR3 bases: TGTGCCAGCAGTGAAGGGTTGAGGGGTTACGAGCAGTACTTC.

The chain is built from TRBV6-6 and TRBJ2-1; D possibly corresponds to TRBD2 (6 bases). V lost 6 bases to trimming and J lost 2 bases, with 8 bases between them. Germline-derived CDR1 and CDR2 are MNHNY and SVGAGI (reference sequence). CDR3 size: 13 residues. The CDR3 DNA sequence: TGTGCCAGCAGCTGGGAGGCCTACAATGAGCAGTTCTTC. Protein sequence: CASSWEAYNEQFF.

The genes are TRBV5-8 and TRBJ2-2; 15 nucleotides match TRBD2. The V gene's germline CDR1 is SGHTS and CDR2 YDEGEE. The CDR3 is made up of 19 amino acids. V lost 0 bases and J lost 0; bases outside the gene matches: 3. The CDR3 DNA reads TGTGCCAGCAGCTTGGCGGGACTAGCGGGAGGAACGAACACCGGGGAGCTGTTTTTT. Encoded protein: CASSLAGLAGGTNTGELFF.

The chain joins TRBV5-1 to TRBJ2-7, with 8 bases lining up with TRBD2. This CDR3 comprises 15 residues. Per the germline V gene, CDR1 is SGHRS and CDR2 is YFSETQ. V lost 1 base and J lost 5; bases outside the gene matches: 8. As DNA, the CDR3 is TGCGCCAGCAGCTTGTCGGCCGCCGGGGGGGACGAGCAGTACTTC. Its translation: CASSLSAAGGDEQYF.